What follows describes a single T cell receptor beta chain. Its antigen is not identified. Expressed TCRB transcripts got sequenced, as all isolated RNA was reverse transcribed. Sequencing used immunoSEQ multiplex PCR; TCRdb keeps in-frame clones, though not all of them. The sample has a few hundred thousand clones, about a sixth seen once; the top ten hold 0.065% to 0.1%. The sample is drawn from a study of beta chain features in type 1 diabetes. General study results and limits: Type 1 diabetes patients showed a moderate but significant shortening of TCRB CDR3s in all four CD4+ subsets.

CDR3 length equals 15 residues. In germline, CDR1 is SGDLS, CDR2 YYNGEE. Trimming at V came to 4 bases and at J to 1 base, leaving 4 bases not matched to a gene. The receptor's source is a man aged 30 to 45 with type 1 diabetes. The chain joins TRBV9 to TRBJ2-7; 11 nucleotides align to TRBD2. The sequencing input was naive CD4+ T cells from blood. The DNA of the CDR3 is TGTGCCAGCAGCTACGGACTAGCGGGTTCCTACGAGCAGTACTTC. Translated: CASSYGLAGSYEQYF.